The 24 T cell receptor beta chains below were found in one sample sequenced in a study of response to subunit inactivated influenza vaccine. Each CDR3 protein is one row after TCRdb ran MiXCR on the RT-PCR reads. The profile shows 450,000 to 600,000 distinct CDR3 sequences, 6% to 9% of them singletons. The source material was PBMCs from blood, sampled around 25 months after vaccination. The source of these receptors is a man aged 50 to 75 who received an inactivated influenza vaccine.

This clonotype was observed at least ten times. The rearrangement joins TRBV20-1 to TRBJ1-1; D possibly corresponds to TRBD1 (5 bases). The CDR3 contains 11 residues. V was pared by 5 bases and J by 5 bases, with 9 bases between. CDR1 and CDR2 (germline): DFQATT, SNEGSKA (reference sequence). As DNA, the CDR3 is TGCAGTGCTCCCTGGGGGACTGAAGCTTTCTTT. Encoded protein: CSAPWGTEAFF.

V and J are TRBV19 and TRBJ2-5; D unclear. The CDR3 is made up of 15 amino acids. From germline, CDR1 is LNHDA and CDR2 SQIVND (reference sequence). Trimming removed 0 bases at V and 8 bases at J, with 16 bases between. The CDR3 DNA reads TGTGCCAGTAGTATAGATCTCCGAGCTGGGGTAACCCAGTACTTC. Its translation is CASSIDLRAGVTQYF.

Ten or more counts support this clonotype. The V gene is TRBV20-1, the J gene TRBJ1-6; D possibly corresponds to TRBD1 (5 bases). Trimming pared 0 bases from V and 9 bases from J, leaving 6 bases between. The CDR3 totals 12 residues. Germline-derived CDR1 and CDR2 are DFQATT and SNEGSKA (reference sequence). The CDR3 sequence: CSARDGGSPLHF. In DNA, the CDR3 is TGCAGTGCTAGAGATGGGGGTTCACCCCTCCACTTT.

The chain recombines TRBV27 with TRBJ1-1; D gene ambiguous. The CDR3 is made up of 13 amino acids. CDR1 is MNHEY and CDR2 is SMNVEV in the germline V gene (reference sequence). The V and J ends lost 4 bases and 3 bases respectively, with 9 bases between them. CDR3 amino acids: CASSSVLYTEAFF. Here the CDR3 DNA reads TGTGCCAGCAGTTCCGTACTTTACACTGAAGCTTTCTTT.

The sample holds a few counts of this clonotype. The rearrangement joins TRBV4-3 to TRBJ2-4; D possibly uses TRBD1 or TRBD2 (5 bases each). Trimming pared 0 bases from V and 8 bases from J, leaving 11 bases between. The CDR3 consists of 14 residues. Germline lookup yields CDR1 LGHNA and CDR2 YSLEER. DNA for the CDR3: TGCGCCAGCAGCCAAGAGGTGAGGGGAGACATTCAGTACTTC. Its protein product is CASSQEVRGDIQYF.

This clonotype was picked up a small number of times. This chain uses TRBV10-2 with TRBJ2-3; 7 bases line up with TRBD2. Germline V lookup: CDR1 WSHSY, CDR2 SAAADI. V was pared by 0 bases and J by 4 bases, with 10 bases of the junction left unmatched. The CDR3 length is 17 residues. The CDR3 DNA follows: TGCGCCAGCAGTGAGTCTAGGCTAGCGGTGGGGGCAGATACGCAGTATTTT. Protein: CASSESRLAVGADTQYF.

CDR3 in DNA: TGTGCCAGCAGTGAAAGGTCCGGGCGGGGAGCTAGCACAGATACGCAGTATTTT. This encodes CASSERSGRGASTDTQYF. The rearrangement uses TRBV2 and TRBJ2-3; perhaps TRBD2 as D (6 bases). The CDR3 runs 18 residues. Germline V CDR1 and CDR2: SNHLY, FYNNEI. V lost 2 bases and J lost 0, with 18 bases in between.

There are a few counts of this clonotype. The chain is built from TRBV3-1 and TRBJ2-1, with D possibly TRBD2 on 5 matching bases. The CDR3 covers 14 residues. In germline, CDR1 is LGHDT, CDR2 YNNKEL (reference sequence). Between the trimmed V and J ends, which lost 5 bases and 7 bases, there was a span of 15 bases. The DNA for the CDR3 is TGTGCCAGCAGCATCCGGCGGGCACGGAATGAGCAGTTCTTC. Protein sequence: CASSIRRARNEQFF.

This clonotype was seen only a few times. The chain uses TRBV6-7 and TRBJ2-6, with D maybe TRBD1 (6 bases). TRBV6-7 is an open reading frame, and its role is uncertain. V was shortened by 0 bases and J by 0 bases, with 18 bases between the two germline ends. The CDR3 length is 20 residues. CDR3 bases: TGTGCCAGCAGTTACTCGGGGGCGTCTCCTTCCATCTCTGGGGCCAACGTCCTGACTTTC. It is translated as CASSYSGASPSISGANVLTF.

V usage is TRBV5-1 and J usage is TRBJ2-5; 7 bases are a match to TRBD1. Per the germline V gene, CDR1 is SGHRS and CDR2 is YFSETQ. Germline trimming cut 0 bases from V and 5 bases from J; bases unmatched to any gene: 7. The CDR3 runs 15 residues. The CDR3 DNA is TGCGCCAGCAGCTTGGCAAGGGGACAGTCGGAGACCCAGTACTTC. It is translated as CASSLARGQSETQYF.

At least ten counts were recorded for this clonotype. This rearrangement joins TRBV5-5 to TRBJ2-7; possibly TRBD1 or TRBD2 for D (5 bases each). V shed 0 bases and J shed 3 bases, with 10 bases lying between them. The CDR3 covers 14 residues. CDR1 is SGHKS and CDR2 is YYEKEE in the germline V gene (reference sequence). Here the CDR3 DNA reads TGTGCCAGCAGCTTGGTGATGGGGGACTACGAGCAGTACTTC. Protein sequence: CASSLVMGDYEQYF.

This clonotype came up a few times. The chain joins TRBV2 to TRBJ2-3, with 10 bases fitting TRBD2. There are 15 residues in the CDR3. Germline V gene data show CDR1 as SNHLY and CDR2 as FYNNEI. The V gene end was trimmed by 3 bases and the J gene end by 4 bases; junction bases not matched to a gene: 4. As DNA, the CDR3 is TGTGCCAGCAGTGAGCTAGCGGGAGACCCAGATACGCAGTATTTT. Translated: CASSELAGDPDTQYF.

This clonotype came up many times. The chain combines TRBV9 with TRBJ2-1; D may correspond to TRBD1 or TRBD2 (7 bases each). The CDR3 contains 15 residues. Per the germline V gene, CDR1 is SGDLS and CDR2 is YYNGEE. Between the trimmed V and J ends, which lost 0 bases and 6 bases, there was a span of 13 bases. The CDR3 is CASSVGGRGGNEQFF. The CDR3 nucleotides read TGTGCCAGCAGCGTAGGGGGCAGGGGGGGCAATGAGCAGTTCTTC.

This clonotype occurred a few times. CDR3 nucleotide sequence: TGTGCCAGCAGCTTTAGACAGGGTCTCCTCGATGGCTACACCTTC. Protein sequence: CASSFRQGLLDGYTF. The chain is built from TRBV5-5 and TRBJ1-2; 7 bases agree with TRBD1. This CDR3 comprises 15 residues. V was pared by 2 bases and J by 6 bases, with 10 bases of the junction left unmatched. Germline-derived CDR1 and CDR2 are SGHKS and YYEKEE (reference sequence).

This clonotype occurred many times. The J gene is TRBJ1-5, the V gene TRBV5-6; D gene unclear. This CDR3 has 12 amino acids. The germline V and J ends were trimmed by 3 bases and 5 bases, with 6 bases remaining between them. CDR1 and CDR2 (germline): SGHDT, YYEEEE. In DNA, the CDR3 is TGTGCCAGCAGCTCCCGCTATCAGCCCCAGCATTTT. It translates to CASSSRYQPQHF.

In the case of this clonotype: Its ends do not fully match the called genes, so a read error is possible. V gene TRBV24-1 combines with J gene TRBJ2-1, with 7 bases that match TRBD2. Per the germline V gene, CDR1 is KGHDR and CDR2 is SFDVKD. This CDR3 contains 13 residues. In DNA form, the CDR3 reads TGTGCCACCAGTGGTTTGCGGGAGAATGAGCAGTTCTTC. This codes for CATSGLRENEQFF.

This clonotype has a count of ten or more. The rearrangement links TRBV14 to TRBJ2-5; D may correspond to TRBD1 or TRBD2 (5 bases each). This CDR3 contains 16 residues. Trimming took 2 bases from V and 5 from J, leaving 18 bases between them. Germline V gives CDR1 SGHDN, CDR2 FVKESK. CDR3 region: CASSQRPGTTYETQYF. The CDR3 coding sequence is TGTGCCAGCAGCCAAAGGCCCGGGACCACTTATGAGACCCAGTACTTC. Filled out from reference TRBV14 and TRBJ2-5, the complete variable domain reads EAGVTQFPSHSVIEKGQTVTLRCDPISGHDNLYWYRRVMGKEIKFLLHFVKESKQDESGMPNNRFLAERTGGTYSTLKVQPAELEDSGVYFCASSQRPGTTYETQYFGPGTRLLVL.

This clonotype was picked up a small number of times. The chain carries TRBV27 and TRBJ2-1; D unclear. The germline CDR1 and CDR2 sequences are MNHEY and SMNVEV (reference sequence). This CDR3 comprises 13 residues. The V end was cut by 5 bases, the J end by 6 bases, with 11 bases between. CDR3 coding DNA: TGTGCCAGCAGTCCCCCGGCCCTCAATGAGCAGTTCTTC. It translates to CASSPPALNEQFF.

The V and J genes are TRBV11-3 and TRBJ2-1; D not resolved. CDR3 length: 14 amino acids. Germline V lookup: CDR1 SGHNT, CDR2 YENEEA. V shed 7 bases and J shed 5 bases, with 15 bases lying between them. The CDR3 spells CASKKVASDNEQFF. The CDR3 region has the DNA TGTGCCAGCAAAAAGGTGGCTTCTGACAATGAGCAGTTCTTC.

In its sample, this clonotype was seen a few times. The rearrangement joins TRBV7-2 to TRBJ2-2, with TRBD2 identical over 8 bases. The J segment lost 1 base and the V segment lost 5 bases, leaving 6 bases of the junction unmatched. Germline-derived CDR1 and CDR2 are SGHTA and FQGNSA. The CDR3 consists of 16 residues. CDR3 sequence reads: CASSPGGPGNTGELFF. Here the CDR3 DNA reads TGTGCCAGCAGCCCGGGAGGGCCGGGGAACACCGGGGAGCTGTTTTTT.

The V gene is TRBV15, the J gene TRBJ1-5; D is perhaps TRBD1 (5 bases). CDR1 and CDR2 (germline): LNHNV, YYDKDF (reference sequence). CDR3 length equals 14 residues. V lost 5 bases and J lost 5, with 13 bases in between. The CDR3 nucleotides are TGTGCCACCAGCCGTCGAGGGGCGGATCAGCCCCAGCATTTT. It is translated as CATSRRGADQPQHF.

Note on this clonotype: A read error may be the cause here, since a much bigger clone is one base away. The rearrangement links TRBV6-6 to TRBJ2-5; 9 bases match TRBD1. The J segment lost 3 bases and the V segment lost 8 bases, leaving 4 bases of the junction unmatched. Germline CDR1 and CDR2: MNHNY and SVGAGI (reference sequence). The CDR3 totals 13 residues. The CDR3 loop is CASDGQGKETQYF. Written as DNA, the CDR3 is TGTGCCAGCGACGGACAGGGGAAAGAGACCCAGTACTTC.

The rearrangement joins TRBV9 to TRBJ2-5; 9 bases align to TRBD2. The CDR3 totals 18 residues. The germline V gene encodes CDR1 SGDLS and CDR2 YYNGEE. Trimming at V came to 0 bases and at J to 1 base, leaving 10 bases not matched to a gene. The CDR3, as DNA: TGTGCCAGCAGCGTAGGACCCATAGGAGCGGGAGGCCAAGAGACCCAGTACTTC. Its protein is CASSVGPIGAGGQETQYF.

This chain links TRBV5-1 with TRBJ2-3; a possible D gene is TRBD1 (6 bases). V was trimmed by 6 bases and J by 1 base, leaving 18 bases between them. Germline CDR1 is SGHRS and CDR2 is YFSETQ. The CDR3 has 16 residues. For the CDR3, the DNA is TGCGCCAGCAATTGGCGATTGGGGGCCGGCACAGATACGCAGTATTTT. This gives the protein CASNWRLGAGTDTQYF.